These 14 T cell receptor beta chains share one sample of origin, sequenced in a study of blood T cell repertoires in COVID-19. Produced via immunoSEQ multiplex PCR; TCRdb's table is partial and in-frame only. The repertoire includes some 700,000 clones, 75% to 90% of them detected once, and around 0.3% sits in the top ten. Material for sequencing was peripheral blood. The source of these receptors is a woman in her late teens or twenties with acute or convalescent COVID-19.

This rearrangement joins TRBV30 to TRBJ1-1; possible D gene TRBD1, 6 bases. The CDR3 loop spans 16 amino acids. The ends were cut back, 4 bases at V and 2 bases at J, with 20 bases in the middle. Germline V gene sequence: CDR1 GTSNPN, CDR2 SVGIG (reference sequence). The CDR3 DNA sequence: TGTGCCTGGACCCCCTGGGACACGACGACCAACACTGAAGCTTTCTTT. Translating it yields CAWTPWDTTTNTEAFF.

The chain recombines TRBV15 with TRBJ2-7, with D perhaps TRBD1 (6 bases). Trimming left V 0 bases short and J 2 bases short, with 8 bases between. The CDR3 runs to 14 residues. CDR1 and CDR2 from the germline V gene are LNHNV and YYDKDF (reference sequence). The chain's CDR3 is CATSRDWTAYEQYF. CDR3 sequence (DNA): TGTGCCACCAGCAGAGATTGGACAGCCTACGAGCAGTACTTC.

The rearrangement links TRBV30 to TRBJ1-5; 9 positions agree with TRBD1. Germline V CDR1 and CDR2: GTSNPN, SVGIG (reference sequence). This CDR3 contains 17 residues. The junction had 13 bases not matched to a gene; V was cut back by 1 base and J by 6 bases. The CDR3 here is CAWSGQRTGVLGQPQHF. CDR3 nucleotide sequence: TGTGCCTGGAGTGGTCAAAGGACAGGGGTTCTTGGTCAGCCCCAGCATTTT.

The rearrangement joins TRBV3-1 (or the pseudogene TRBV3-2) to TRBJ2-3; 14 bases agree with TRBD2. Germline trimming cut 2 bases from V and 0 bases from J; bases unmatched to any gene: 7. Germline V lookup: CDR1 LGHDT, CDR2 YNNKEL (reference sequence). The CDR3 has 19 amino acids. The CDR3 loop reads CASSQNPGLAGGSTDTQYF. CDR3 DNA: TGTGCCAGCAGCCAAAACCCTGGACTAGCGGGGGGTAGCACAGATACGCAGTATTTT.

The chain has TRBV5-4 and TRBJ1-1; possibly TRBD1 for D (6 bases). CDR1 and CDR2 from the germline V gene are SGHNT and YYREEE (reference sequence). Trimming cost V 1 base and J 3 bases, with 10 bases left between them. The length of the CDR3 is 14 residues. The CDR3 region is CASSLNRVDTEAFF. DNA for the CDR3: TGTGCCAGCAGCTTGAACAGGGTTGACACTGAAGCTTTCTTT.

This chain joins TRBV25-1 and TRBJ2-2, with D possibly being TRBD1 (6 bases). The CDR3 has 17 amino acids. Trimming stripped 0 bases from V and 0 bases from J, with 11 bases between. Germline CDR1 reads MGHDK; CDR2 reads SYGVNS. The CDR3, as DNA: TGTGCCAGCAGTGAATATTTTAAGGGGGCGAACACCGGGGAGCTGTTTTTT. Residues: CASSEYFKGANTGELFF.

This CDR3 is CASRGDTGELFF. Written as DNA, the CDR3 is TGTGCCAGCAGGGGGGACACCGGGGAGCTGTTTTTT. This chain links TRBV19 with TRBJ2-2, with D possibly matching TRBD1 (7 bases). Germline V lookup: CDR1 LNHDA, CDR2 SQIVND (reference sequence). Trimming cost V 9 bases and J 3 bases, with 8 bases left between them. This CDR3 has 12 residues.

The CDR3: CASPIRGDYGYTF. CDR3 sequence (DNA): TGTGCCAGCCCAATCAGGGGAGACTATGGCTACACCTTC. The rearrangement links TRBV2 to TRBJ1-2, with a possible D match to TRBD1 (6 bases). Per the germline V gene, CDR1 is SNHLY and CDR2 is FYNNEI. V lost 8 bases, J lost 3 bases, and 13 bases lay in between. The CDR3 has 13 residues.

The chain couples TRBV12-5 to TRBJ2-5; no reliable D call. The germline V gene encodes CDR1 LGHNT and CDR2 FRNRAP. The CDR3 spans 12 residues. The germline V and J ends were trimmed by 4 bases and 7 bases, with 10 bases remaining between them. The CDR3 nucleotides are TGTGCTAGTGGTTCCCCCCGCGGGACCCAGTACTTC. Protein sequence: CASGSPRGTQYF.

The chain uses TRBV7-3 and TRBJ2-3; 9 nucleotides agree with TRBD2. Germline CDR1 SGHTA, CDR2 FQGTGA. The CDR3 has 16 residues. Unmatched junction bases numbered 2, after V lost 0 bases and J lost 1 base. The CDR3 is CASSLTRTSGTDTQYF. CDR3 in DNA: TGTGCCAGCAGCTTAACGAGGACTAGCGGCACAGATACGCAGTATTTT.

V usage is TRBV30 and J usage is TRBJ1-2; 10 nucleotides agree with TRBD1. Germline CDR1 reads GTSNPN; CDR2 reads SVGIG (reference sequence). The CDR3 is 17 residues long. J lost 1 base, V lost 7 bases, and 15 bases had no gene match. CDR3 amino acids: CAFQDIGTGDYNYGYTF. The CDR3 bases are TGTGCCTTCCAAGATATCGGGACAGGGGACTATAACTATGGCTACACCTTC.

Comment on this clone: Distinct nucleotide sequences in the sample also encode this CDR3. The V gene is TRBV2, the J gene TRBJ2-7, with 8 bases aligning to TRBD1. After removal of 6 bases from V and 0 bases from J, the junction contained 4 bases not matched to a gene. Per the germline V gene, CDR1 is SNHLY and CDR2 is FYNNEI. The CDR3 length is 14 residues. CDR3 nucleotide sequence: TGTGCCAGCAGCAGGGACAGGAGCTCCTACGAGCAGTACTTC. It yields the protein CASSRDRSSYEQYF.

This chain connects TRBV5-1 to TRBJ2-2; TRBD1 matches 7 bases. This CDR3 has 11 amino acids. V trimming: 2 bases; J trimming: 17 bases; junction bases outside the gene matches: 6. Per germline, CDR1 SGHRS and CDR2 YFSETQ. CDR3 bases: TGCGCCAGCAGCTTTGGGACAGCCCATTTTTTT. This gives the protein CASSFGTAHFF.

The chain recombines TRBV10-1 with TRBJ2-7, with 7 nucleotides matching TRBD2. The CDR3 sequence is 17 residues long. CDR1 and CDR2 (germline): WNHNN, SYGVQD (reference sequence). The J segment lost 3 bases and the V segment lost 7 bases, leaving 18 bases of the junction unmatched. In nucleotides, the CDR3 is TGCGCCAGCATAGCACCCCCTATAGGGGAGGGGCTCTACGAGCAGTACTTC. As protein: CASIAPPIGEGLYEQYF.